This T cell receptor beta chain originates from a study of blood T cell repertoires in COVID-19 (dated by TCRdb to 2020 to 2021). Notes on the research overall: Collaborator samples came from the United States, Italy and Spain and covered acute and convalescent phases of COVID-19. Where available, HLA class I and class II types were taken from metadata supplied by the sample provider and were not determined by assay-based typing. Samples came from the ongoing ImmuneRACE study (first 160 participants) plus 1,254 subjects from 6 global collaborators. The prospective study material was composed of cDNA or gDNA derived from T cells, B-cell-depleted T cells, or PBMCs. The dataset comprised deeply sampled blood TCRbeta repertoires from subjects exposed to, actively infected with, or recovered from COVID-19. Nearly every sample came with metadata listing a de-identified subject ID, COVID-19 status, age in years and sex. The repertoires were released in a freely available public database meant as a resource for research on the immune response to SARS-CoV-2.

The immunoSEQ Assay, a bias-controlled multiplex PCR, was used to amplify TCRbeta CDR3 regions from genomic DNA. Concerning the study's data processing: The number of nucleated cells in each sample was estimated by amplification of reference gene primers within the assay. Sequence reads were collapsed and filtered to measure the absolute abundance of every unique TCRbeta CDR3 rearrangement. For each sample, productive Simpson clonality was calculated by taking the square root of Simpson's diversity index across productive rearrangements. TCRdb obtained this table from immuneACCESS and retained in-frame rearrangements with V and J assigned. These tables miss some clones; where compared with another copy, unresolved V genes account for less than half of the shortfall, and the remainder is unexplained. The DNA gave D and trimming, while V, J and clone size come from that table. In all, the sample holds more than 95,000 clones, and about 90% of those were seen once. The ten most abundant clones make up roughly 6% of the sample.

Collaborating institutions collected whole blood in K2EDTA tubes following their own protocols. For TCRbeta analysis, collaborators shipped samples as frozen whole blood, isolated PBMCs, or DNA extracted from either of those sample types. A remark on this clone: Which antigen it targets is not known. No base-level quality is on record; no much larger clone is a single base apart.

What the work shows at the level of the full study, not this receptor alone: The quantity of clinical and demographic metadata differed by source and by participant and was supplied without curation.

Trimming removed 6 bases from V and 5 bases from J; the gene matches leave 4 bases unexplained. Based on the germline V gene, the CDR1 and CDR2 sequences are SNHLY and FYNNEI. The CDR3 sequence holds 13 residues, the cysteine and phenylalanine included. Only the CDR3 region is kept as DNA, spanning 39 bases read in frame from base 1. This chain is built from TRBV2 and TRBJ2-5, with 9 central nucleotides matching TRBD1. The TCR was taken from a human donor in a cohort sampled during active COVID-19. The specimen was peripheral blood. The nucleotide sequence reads TGTGCCAGCAGCACGGGGACAGGGGAGACCCAGTACTTC. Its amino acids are CASSTGTGETQYF.